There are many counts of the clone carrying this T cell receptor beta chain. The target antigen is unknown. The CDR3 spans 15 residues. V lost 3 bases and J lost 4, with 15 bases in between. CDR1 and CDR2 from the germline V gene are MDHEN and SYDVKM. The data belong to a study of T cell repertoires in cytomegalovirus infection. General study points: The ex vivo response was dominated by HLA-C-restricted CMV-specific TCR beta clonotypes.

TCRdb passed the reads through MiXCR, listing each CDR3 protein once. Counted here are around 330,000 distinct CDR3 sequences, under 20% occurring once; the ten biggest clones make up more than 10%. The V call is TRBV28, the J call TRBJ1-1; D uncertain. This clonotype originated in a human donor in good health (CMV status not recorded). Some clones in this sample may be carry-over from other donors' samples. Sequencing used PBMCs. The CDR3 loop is CASSLVGVAVTEAFF. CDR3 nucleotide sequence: TGTGCCAGCAGTTTGGTCGGGGTAGCAGTCACTGAAGCTTTCTTT.